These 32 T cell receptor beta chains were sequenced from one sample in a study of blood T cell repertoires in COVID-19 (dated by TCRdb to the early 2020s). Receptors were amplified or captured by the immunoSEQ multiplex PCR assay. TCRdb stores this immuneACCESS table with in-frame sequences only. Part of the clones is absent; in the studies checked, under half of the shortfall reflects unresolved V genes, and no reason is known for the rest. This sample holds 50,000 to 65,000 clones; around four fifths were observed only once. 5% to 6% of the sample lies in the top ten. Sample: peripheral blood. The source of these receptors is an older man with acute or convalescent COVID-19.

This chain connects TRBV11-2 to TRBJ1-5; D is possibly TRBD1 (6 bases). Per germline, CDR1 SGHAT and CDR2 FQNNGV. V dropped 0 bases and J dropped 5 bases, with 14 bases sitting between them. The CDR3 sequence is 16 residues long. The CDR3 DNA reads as TGTGCCAGCAGCTTAGATGTAAGACAGGAGGATCAGCCCCAGCATTTT. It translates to CASSLDVRQEDQPQHF.

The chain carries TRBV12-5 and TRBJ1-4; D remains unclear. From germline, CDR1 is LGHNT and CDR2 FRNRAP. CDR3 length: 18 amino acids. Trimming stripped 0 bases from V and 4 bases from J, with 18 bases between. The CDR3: CASGLVLGGRASNEKLFF. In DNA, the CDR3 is TGTGCTAGTGGTTTGGTACTTGGAGGACGGGCTAGTAATGAAAAACTGTTTTTT. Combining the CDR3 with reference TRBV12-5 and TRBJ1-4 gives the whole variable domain DARVTQTPRHKVTEMGQEVTMRCQPILGHNTVFWYRQTMMQGLELLAYFRNRAPLDDSGMPKDRFSAEMPDATLATLKIQPSEPRDSAVYFCASGLVLGGRASNEKLFFGSGTQLSVL.

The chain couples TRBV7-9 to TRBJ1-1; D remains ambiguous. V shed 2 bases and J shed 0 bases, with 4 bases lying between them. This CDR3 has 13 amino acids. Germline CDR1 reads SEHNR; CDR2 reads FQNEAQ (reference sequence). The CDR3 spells CASSLQMNTEAFF. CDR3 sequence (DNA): TGTGCCAGCAGCTTACAGATGAACACTGAAGCTTTCTTT.

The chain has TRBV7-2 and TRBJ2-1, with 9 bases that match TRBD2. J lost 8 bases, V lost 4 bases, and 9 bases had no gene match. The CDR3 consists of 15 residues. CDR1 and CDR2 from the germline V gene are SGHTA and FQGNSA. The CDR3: CASSYYSGGGDEQFF. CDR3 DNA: TGTGCCAGCAGCTACTATAGCGGGGGAGGAGATGAGCAGTTCTTC.

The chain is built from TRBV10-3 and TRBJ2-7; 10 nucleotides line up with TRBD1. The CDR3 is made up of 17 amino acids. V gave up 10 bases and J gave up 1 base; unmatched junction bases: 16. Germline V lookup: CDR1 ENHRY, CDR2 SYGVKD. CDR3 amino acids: CATTLGVPGQGSYEQYF. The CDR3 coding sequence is TGTGCCACCACACTGGGGGTGCCGGGACAGGGGTCCTACGAGCAGTACTTC.

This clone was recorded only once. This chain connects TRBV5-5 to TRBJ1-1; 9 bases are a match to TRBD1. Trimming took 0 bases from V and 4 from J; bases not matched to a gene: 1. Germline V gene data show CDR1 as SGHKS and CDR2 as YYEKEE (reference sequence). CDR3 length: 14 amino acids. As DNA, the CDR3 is TGTGCCAGCAGCTTGGGGGACAGGGCCACTGAAGCTTTCTTT. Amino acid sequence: CASSLGDRATEAFF.

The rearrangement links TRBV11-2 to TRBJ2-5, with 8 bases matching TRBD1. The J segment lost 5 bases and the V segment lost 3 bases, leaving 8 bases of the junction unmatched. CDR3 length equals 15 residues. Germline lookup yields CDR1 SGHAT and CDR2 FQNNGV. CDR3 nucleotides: TGTGCCAGCAGCTTTGGACAGGGTTCGGGGGAGACCCAGTACTTC. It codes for CASSFGQGSGETQYF. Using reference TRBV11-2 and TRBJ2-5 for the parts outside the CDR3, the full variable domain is EAGVAQSPRYKIIEKRQSVAFWCNPISGHATLYWYQQILGQGPKLLIQFQNNGVVDDSQLPKDRFSAERLKGVDSTLKIQPAKLEDSAVYLCASSFGQGSGETQYFGPGTRLLVL.

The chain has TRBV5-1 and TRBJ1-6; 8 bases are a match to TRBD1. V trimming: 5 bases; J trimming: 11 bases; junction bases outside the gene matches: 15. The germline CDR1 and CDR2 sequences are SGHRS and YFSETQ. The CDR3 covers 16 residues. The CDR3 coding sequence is TGCGCCAGCAGGCCCTATCAGGGGGCGGTCCGAACACCCCTCCACTTT. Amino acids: CASRPYQGAVRTPLHF.

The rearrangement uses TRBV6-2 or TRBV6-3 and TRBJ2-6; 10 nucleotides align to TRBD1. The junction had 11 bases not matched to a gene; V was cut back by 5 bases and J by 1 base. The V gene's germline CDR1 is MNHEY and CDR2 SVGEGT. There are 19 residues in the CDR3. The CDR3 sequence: CASSNARQGAISGANVLTF. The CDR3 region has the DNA TGTGCCAGCAGTAATGCCCGACAGGGGGCTATATCTGGGGCCAACGTCCTGACTTTC.

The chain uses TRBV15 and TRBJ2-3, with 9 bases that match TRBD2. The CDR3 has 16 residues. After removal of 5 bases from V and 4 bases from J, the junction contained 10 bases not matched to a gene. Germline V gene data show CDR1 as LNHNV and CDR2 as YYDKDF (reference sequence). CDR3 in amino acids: CATSSGGGGPADTQYF. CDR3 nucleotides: TGTGCCACCAGCTCAGGCGGGGGGGGCCCCGCAGATACGCAGTATTTT.

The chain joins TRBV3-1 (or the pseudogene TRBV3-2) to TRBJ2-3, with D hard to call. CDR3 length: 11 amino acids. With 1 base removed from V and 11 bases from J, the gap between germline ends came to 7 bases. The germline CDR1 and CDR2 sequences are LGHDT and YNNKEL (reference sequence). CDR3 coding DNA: TGTGCCAGCAGCCAAGGGCAAAAGCAGTATTTT. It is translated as CASSQGQKQYF.

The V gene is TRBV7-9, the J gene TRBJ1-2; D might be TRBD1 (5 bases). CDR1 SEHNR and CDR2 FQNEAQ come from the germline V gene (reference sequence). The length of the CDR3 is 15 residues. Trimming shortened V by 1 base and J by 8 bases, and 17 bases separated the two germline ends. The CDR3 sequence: CASSLVRSQGGGYTF. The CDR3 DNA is TGTGCCAGCAGCTTAGTTAGGAGTCAGGGAGGAGGCTACACCTTC.

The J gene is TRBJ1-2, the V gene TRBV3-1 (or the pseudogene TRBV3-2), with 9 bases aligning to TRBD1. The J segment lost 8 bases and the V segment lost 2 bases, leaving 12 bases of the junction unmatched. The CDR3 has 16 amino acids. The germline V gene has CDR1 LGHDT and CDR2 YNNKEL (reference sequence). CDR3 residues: CASSQIDTTGGGGYTF. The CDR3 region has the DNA TGTGCCAGCAGCCAAATCGATACGACAGGGGGAGGCGGCTACACCTTC.

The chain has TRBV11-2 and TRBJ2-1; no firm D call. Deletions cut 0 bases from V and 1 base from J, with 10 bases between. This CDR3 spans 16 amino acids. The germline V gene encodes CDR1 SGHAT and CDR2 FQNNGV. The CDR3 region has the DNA TGTGCCAGCAGCTTAGAGTGGCGGTCTTCCTACAATGAGCAGTTCTTC. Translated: CASSLEWRSSYNEQFF.

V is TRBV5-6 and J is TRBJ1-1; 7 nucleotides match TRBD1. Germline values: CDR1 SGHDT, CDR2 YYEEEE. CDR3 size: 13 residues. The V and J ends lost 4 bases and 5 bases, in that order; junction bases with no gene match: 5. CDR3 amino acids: CASSRQGWTEAFF. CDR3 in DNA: TGTGCCAGCAGCCGACAGGGATGGACTGAAGCTTTCTTT.

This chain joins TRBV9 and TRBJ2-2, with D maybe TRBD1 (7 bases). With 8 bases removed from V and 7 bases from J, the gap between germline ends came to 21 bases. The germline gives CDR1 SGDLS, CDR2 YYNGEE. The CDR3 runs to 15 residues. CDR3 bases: TGTGCCAGTGCCCTTGGAGGGGGCGCAGGCGGGGAGCTGTTTTTT. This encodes CASALGGGAGGELFF.

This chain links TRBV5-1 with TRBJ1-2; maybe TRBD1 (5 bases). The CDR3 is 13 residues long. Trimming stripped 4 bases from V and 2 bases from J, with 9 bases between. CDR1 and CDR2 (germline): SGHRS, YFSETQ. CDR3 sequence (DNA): TGCGCCAGCAGCCCGGACATCAACTATGGCTACACCTTC. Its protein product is CASSPDINYGYTF.

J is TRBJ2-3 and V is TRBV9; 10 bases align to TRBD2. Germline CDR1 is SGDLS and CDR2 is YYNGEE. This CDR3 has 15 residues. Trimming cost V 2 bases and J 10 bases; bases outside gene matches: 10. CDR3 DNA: TGTGCCAGCAGCGTGGTAGCGGGGGGTGGAGGAGCGCAGTATTTT. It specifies CASSVVAGGGGAQYF.

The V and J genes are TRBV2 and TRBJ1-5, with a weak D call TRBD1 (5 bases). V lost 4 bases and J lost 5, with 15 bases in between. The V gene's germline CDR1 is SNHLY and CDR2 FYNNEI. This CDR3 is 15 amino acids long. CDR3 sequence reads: CASSVEWGEYQPQHF. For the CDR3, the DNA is TGTGCCAGCAGTGTTGAATGGGGGGAGTATCAGCCCCAGCATTTT.

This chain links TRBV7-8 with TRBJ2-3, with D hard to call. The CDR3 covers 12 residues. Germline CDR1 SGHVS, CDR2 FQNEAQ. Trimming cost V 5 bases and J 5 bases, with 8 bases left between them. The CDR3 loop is CASSRPGDTQYF. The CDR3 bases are TGTGCCAGCAGCCGGCCCGGAGATACGCAGTATTTT.

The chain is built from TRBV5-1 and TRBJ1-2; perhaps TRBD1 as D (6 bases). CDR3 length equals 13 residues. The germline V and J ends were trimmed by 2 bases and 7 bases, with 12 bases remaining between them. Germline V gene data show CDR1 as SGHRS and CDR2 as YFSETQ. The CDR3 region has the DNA TGCGCCAGCAGCTTTTCCCAGGGGTCTGGCTACACCTTC. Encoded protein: CASSFSQGSGYTF.

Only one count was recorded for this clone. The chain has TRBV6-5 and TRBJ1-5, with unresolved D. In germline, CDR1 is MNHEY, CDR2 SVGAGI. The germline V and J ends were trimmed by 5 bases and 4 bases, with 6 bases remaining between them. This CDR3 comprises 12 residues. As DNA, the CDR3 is TGTGCCAGCAGTCCCCAGAATCAGCCCCAGCATTTT. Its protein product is CASSPQNQPQHF.

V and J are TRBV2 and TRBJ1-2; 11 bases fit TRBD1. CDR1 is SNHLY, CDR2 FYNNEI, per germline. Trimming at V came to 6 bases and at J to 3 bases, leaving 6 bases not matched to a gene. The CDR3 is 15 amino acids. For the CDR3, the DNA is TGTGCCAGCAGATCCGGGACAGGGGGTTACTATGGCTACACCTTC. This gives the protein CASRSGTGGYYGYTF.

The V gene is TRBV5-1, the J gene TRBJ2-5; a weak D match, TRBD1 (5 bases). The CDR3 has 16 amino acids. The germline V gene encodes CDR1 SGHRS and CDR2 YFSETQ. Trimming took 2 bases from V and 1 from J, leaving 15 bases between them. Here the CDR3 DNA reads TGCGCCAGCAGCTTTATCACCCGACAGTCCCAAGAGACCCAGTACTTC. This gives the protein CASSFITRQSQETQYF. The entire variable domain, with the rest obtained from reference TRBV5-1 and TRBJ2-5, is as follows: KAGVTQTPRYLIKTRGQQVTLSCSPISGHRSVSWYQQTPGQGLQFLFEYFSETQRNKGNFPGRFSGRQFSNSRSEMNVSTLELGDSALYLCASSFITRQSQETQYFGPGTRLLVL.

CDR3 sequence reads: CASSLNAGAQLDEQFF. For the CDR3, the DNA is TGTGCCAGCAGCTTAAACGCGGGGGCACAGCTAGATGAGCAGTTCTTC. The chain uses TRBV11-2 and TRBJ2-1, with D perhaps matching TRBD2 (7 bases). The V gene lost 2 bases and the J gene lost 8 bases, with 19 bases spanning the gap. CDR3 length equals 16 residues. Germline CDR1 is SGHAT and CDR2 is FQNNGV. Drawing the rest from reference TRBV11-2 and TRBJ2-1, the complete variable domain is EAGVAQSPRYKIIEKRQSVAFWCNPISGHATLYWYQQILGQGPKLLIQFQNNGVVDDSQLPKDRFSAERLKGVDSTLKIQPAKLEDSAVYLCASSLNAGAQLDEQFFGPGTRLTVL.

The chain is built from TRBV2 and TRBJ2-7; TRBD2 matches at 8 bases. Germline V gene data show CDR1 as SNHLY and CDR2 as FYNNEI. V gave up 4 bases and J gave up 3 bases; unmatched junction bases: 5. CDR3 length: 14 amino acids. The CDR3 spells CASSASGGGYEQYF. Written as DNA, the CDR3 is TGTGCCAGCAGTGCCAGCGGGGGCGGCTACGAGCAGTACTTC.

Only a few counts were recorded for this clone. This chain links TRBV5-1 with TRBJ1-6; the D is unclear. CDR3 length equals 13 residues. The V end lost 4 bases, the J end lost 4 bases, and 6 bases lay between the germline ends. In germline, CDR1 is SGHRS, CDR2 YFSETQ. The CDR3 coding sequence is TGCGCCAGCAGCGCTAAGTATAATTCACCCCTCCACTTT. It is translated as CASSAKYNSPLHF.

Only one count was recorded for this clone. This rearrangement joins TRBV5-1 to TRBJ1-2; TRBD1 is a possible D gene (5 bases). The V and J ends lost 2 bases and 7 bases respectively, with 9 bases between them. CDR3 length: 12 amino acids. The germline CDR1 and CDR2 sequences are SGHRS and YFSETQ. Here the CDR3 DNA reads TGCGCCAGCAGCTTTCCAGGGATTGGCTACACCTTC. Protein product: CASSFPGIGYTF.

The CDR3 is CASSPGQGRYGYTF. DNA for the CDR3: TGTGCCAGCAGCCCGGGACAGGGGAGGTATGGCTACACCTTC. This chain joins TRBV7-9 and TRBJ1-2; 10 bases line up with TRBD1. Germline V gene lookup returns CDR1 SEHNR and CDR2 FQNEAQ (reference sequence). CDR3 length equals 14 residues. V lost 5 bases to trimming and J lost 5 bases; unmatched junction nucleotides: 5.

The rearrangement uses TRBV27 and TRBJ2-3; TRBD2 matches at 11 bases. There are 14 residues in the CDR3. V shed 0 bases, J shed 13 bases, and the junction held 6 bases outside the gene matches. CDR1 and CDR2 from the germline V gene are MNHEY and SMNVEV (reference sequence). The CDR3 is CASSLSASGGLKYF. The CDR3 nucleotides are TGTGCCAGCAGTTTATCCGCTAGCGGGGGGTTAAAGTATTTT.

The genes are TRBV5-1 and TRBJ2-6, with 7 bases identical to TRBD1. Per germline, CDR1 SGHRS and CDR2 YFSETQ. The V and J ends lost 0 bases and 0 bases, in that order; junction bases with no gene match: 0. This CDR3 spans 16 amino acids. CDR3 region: CASSLGDSSGANVLTF. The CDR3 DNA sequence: TGCGCCAGCAGCTTGGGGGACAGCTCTGGGGCCAACGTCCTGACTTTC.

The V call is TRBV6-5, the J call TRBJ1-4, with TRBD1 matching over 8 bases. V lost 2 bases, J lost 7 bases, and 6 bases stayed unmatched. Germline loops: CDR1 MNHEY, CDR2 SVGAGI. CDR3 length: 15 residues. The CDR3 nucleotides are TGTGCCAGCAGTTACGAGGCAGGACAGGGTGAAAAACTGTTTTTT. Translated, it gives CASSYEAGQGEKLFF.